The 8 T cell receptor beta chains presented below share a single source sample, sequenced in a study of T cell responses to AZD1222 COVID-19 vaccine. Profiling relied on immunoSEQ multiplex PCR, and the TCRdb table lists in-frame clones only, not all of them. The data show about 89,000 clones, 75% to 90% seen once. The sequenced sample was peripheral blood, obtained 28 days after the second AZD1222 dose. The receptor set was obtained from an adult who received the AZD1222 COVID-19 vaccine.

This rearrangement joins TRBV11-2 to TRBJ1-1, with D hard to call. Germline V gene data show CDR1 as SGHAT and CDR2 as FQNNGV. Trimming stripped 4 bases from V and 5 bases from J, with 14 bases between. This CDR3 is 14 amino acids long. The CDR3 coding sequence is TGTGCCAGCAGCTGGTTGGGTCCGGGTACTGAAGCTTTCTTT. Protein product: CASSWLGPGTEAFF.

V gene TRBV4-1 combines with J gene TRBJ1-2, with D unresolved. Germline loops: CDR1 MGHRA, CDR2 YSYEKL. This CDR3 has 14 residues. V lost 0 bases and J lost 3, with 8 bases in between. CDR3 sequence (DNA): TGCGCCAGCAGCCAAGAAGAGGGAGACTATGGCTACACCTTC. Protein sequence: CASSQEEGDYGYTF.

In the case of this clone: At one of its ends the junction is not consistent with the germline gene, which may arise from a read error. Within the sample, other DNA sequences also encode this same CDR3. The rearrangement links TRBV7-3 to TRBJ1-1, with D hard to call. The germline CDR1 and CDR2 sequences are SGHTA and FQGTGA. CDR3 length: 12 residues. The CDR3 sequence: CASSFIGTEAFF. In DNA, the CDR3 is TGCGCCAGCAGCTTTATCGGGACTGAAGCTTTCTTT.

The genes are TRBV24-1 and TRBJ2-3; D gene unclear. Germline V gene data show CDR1 as KGHDR and CDR2 as SFDVKD. This CDR3 region has 15 residues. V was clipped by 4 bases and J by 2 bases, with 12 bases between them. DNA of the CDR3: TGTGCCACCAGTGACCCGACCGAATTCACAGATACGCAGTATTTT. It codes for CATSDPTEFTDTQYF.

The chain couples TRBV6-6 to TRBJ1-5; 9 bases map to TRBD1. The CDR3 sequence is 15 residues long. Per the germline V gene, CDR1 is MNHNY and CDR2 is SVGAGI (reference sequence). V lost 4 bases and J lost 4; bases outside the gene matches: 5. CDR3 residues: CASSSGQGTNQPQHF. CDR3 nucleotide sequence: TGTGCCAGCAGTTCGGGACAGGGTACGAATCAGCCCCAGCATTTT.

V gene TRBV11-2 combines with J gene TRBJ2-7; tentative D call: TRBD2 (7 bases). Trimming removed 0 bases from V and 6 bases from J, with 15 bases in between. This CDR3 has 15 amino acids. CDR1 is SGHAT and CDR2 is FQNNGV in the germline V gene. The CDR3 region is CASSLEVGGPGEQYF. CDR3 sequence (DNA): TGTGCCAGCAGCTTAGAAGTGGGGGGGCCGGGCGAGCAGTACTTC.

The chain employs TRBV6-5 and TRBJ1-2; 10 nucleotides line up with TRBD1. V shed 4 bases, J shed 1 base, and the junction held 3 bases outside the gene matches. The CDR3 has 15 amino acids. The germline gives CDR1 MNHEY, CDR2 SVGAGI. The CDR3 DNA follows: TGTGCCAGCAGTTTAGGACAGGGGGTTAACTATGGCTACACCTTC. This codes for CASSLGQGVNYGYTF.

The genes are TRBV11-1 and TRBJ2-7, with D hard to call. V was pared by 5 bases and J by 3 bases, with 8 bases between. The CDR3 runs to 12 residues. Germline V CDR1 and CDR2: SGHAT, FQDESV (reference sequence). DNA for the CDR3: TGTGCCAGCAGCACAGAATACTACGAGCAGTACTTC. Translating gives CASSTEYYEQYF.